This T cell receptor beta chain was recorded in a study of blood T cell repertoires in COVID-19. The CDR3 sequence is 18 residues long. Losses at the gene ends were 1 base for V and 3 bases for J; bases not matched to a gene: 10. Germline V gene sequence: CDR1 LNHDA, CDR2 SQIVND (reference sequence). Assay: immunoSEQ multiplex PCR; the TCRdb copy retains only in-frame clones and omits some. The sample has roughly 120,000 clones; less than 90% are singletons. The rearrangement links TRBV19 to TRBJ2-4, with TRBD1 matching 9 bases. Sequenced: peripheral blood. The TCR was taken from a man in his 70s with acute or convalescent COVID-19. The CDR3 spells CASSIVGGTGKNKNIQYF. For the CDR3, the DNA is TGTGCCAGTAGTATAGTCGGAGGGACAGGGAAGAACAAAAACATTCAGTACTTC.